The T cell receptor (beta chain) described here comes from a study of immune characterization of retroperitoneal liposarcoma. A few counts support this clonotype. TCRdb re-called the PCR reads with MiXCR, one entry per CDR3 protein. The table lists approximately 9,000 distinct CDR3 sequences, about 30% of them singletons, with about 7.7% in the top ten. Input material: tumor tissue. The receptor was isolated from a male donor with retroperitoneal liposarcoma.

Here the CDR3 DNA reads TGTGCCAGCGGCAGGGTATCCTATGGCTACACCTTC. Its protein product is CASGRVSYGYTF. The chain joins TRBV6-1 to TRBJ1-2; TRBD1 is a possible D gene (5 bases). The V end was cut by 8 bases, the J end by 4 bases, with 11 bases between. Germline CDR1 reads MNHNS; CDR2 reads SASEGT. The CDR3 extends over 12 amino acids.